A selection of T cell receptor beta chains follows, all from one sample in a study of T cell therapy after organ transplantation. Sequenced by immunoSEQ multiplex PCR; TCRdb stores in-frame clones only, minus some. The sample shows 15,000 to 20,000 clones, about 81% of them seen only once. These receptors are not linked to any known antigen. The input for sequencing was CD8+ T cells from blood, taken after autologous CMV-specific T cell therapy. These TCRs come from a human patient who had received a solid organ transplant and had CMV disease. The graft donor may have contributed some T cells. Both conserved end residues are part of each CDR3. D genes are given only for firm matches. Clone size is not always given. Where it is, it says once, few, many or a class for expanded clones.

D	J	V	size	DNA	CDR3
-	TRBJ2-7	TRBV4-1	-	TGCGCCAGCAGCCAAGACCTAGGAGCTACCGAGCAGTACTTC	CASSQDLGATEQYF
-	TRBJ2-5	TRBV10-3	-	TGTGCCATCAGTGAGGGCTACCAAGAGACCCAGTACTTC	CAISEGYQETQYF
TRBD1	TRBJ1-5	TRBV4-3	-	TGCGCCAGCAGCCAAGAGGGCCAGGGGGCGCTCAGTCAGCCCCAGCATTTT	CASSQEGQGALSQPQHF
-	TRBJ2-3	TRBV7-6	once	TGTGCCAGCAGCCCCTATAGGGCAGATACGCAGTATTTT	CASSPYRADTQYF
TRBD1	TRBJ1-4	TRBV10-2	medium-sized	TGCGCCAGCAGGGGGACAGTTAATGAAAAACTGTTTTTT	CASRGTVNEKLFF
-	TRBJ1-2	TRBV7-9	few	TGTGCCAGCAGCCTAGGGCTTGGGCCGGATGGCTACACCTTC	CASSLGLGPDGYTF
TRBD1	TRBJ1-2	TRBV4-1	-	TGCGCCAGCAGCCCCCTCCCGGGACAGGGGATCGATGGCTACACCTTC	CASSPLPGQGIDGYTF
-	TRBJ1-4	TRBV29-1	-	TGCAGCGTTGTACTGGCAGGGCCTAATGAAAAACTGTTTTTT	CSVVLAGPNEKLFF
TRBD1	TRBJ2-7	TRBV4-1	-	TGCGCCAGCAGCCAAGGACGAGGGACAGGGTTTTCCTACGAGCAGTACTTC	CASSQGRGTGFSYEQYF
TRBD2	TRBJ2-7	TRBV5-5	-	TGTGCCAGCAGCCCAGGACAGCGGGGGCTTTCCTACGAGCAGTACTTC	CASSPGQRGLSYEQYF
TRBD1	TRBJ2-7	TRBV5-4	-	TGTGCCAGCAGCCTGGCCGGGACAGGGTCGTTCGAGCAGTACTTC	CASSLAGTGSFEQYF
-	TRBJ2-3	TRBV29-1	-	TGCAGCGCCCGAGAAGATACGCAGTATTTT	CSAREDTQYF
-	TRBJ2-1	TRBV7-6	once	TGTGCCAGCAGCTTACACGGGGCTGGCAATGAGCAGTTCTTC	CASSLHGAGNEQFF
-	TRBJ2-7	TRBV6-6	once	TGTGCCAGCAGTCGGGGGACGGCGGACGAGCAGTACTTC	CASSRGTADEQYF
-	TRBJ2-7	TRBV4-3	-	TGCGCCAGCAGCCAAGACCGCTCGGGGATAGGAAAGGACGAGCAGTACTTC	CASSQDRSGIGKDEQYF
-	TRBJ1-5	TRBV4-1	-	TGCGCCAGCAGTCAAGCGGGCGTGGGCAATCAGCCCCAGCATTTT	CASSQAGVGNQPQHF
TRBD1	TRBJ2-7	TRBV5-6	-	TGTGCCAGCAGCTTATGGACAGGGATCTACGAGCAGTACTTC	CASSLWTGIYEQYF
-	TRBJ1-1	TRBV11-2	-	TGTGCCAGCAGCTTTTGGGGGGCCGTGGGCACTGAAGCTTTCTTT	CASSFWGAVGTEAFF
-	TRBJ2-7	TRBV6-5	-	TGTGCCAGCGGTTGGGGGTACGAGCAGTACTTC	CASGWGYEQYF
TRBD2	TRBJ2-3	TRBV19	few	TGTGCCAGTAGTATCCTGACTAGCGGGAGGGCTACAGATACGCAGTATTTT	CASSILTSGRATDTQYF
-	TRBJ1-1	TRBV19	-	TGTGCCAGTAGCAGGGGCCGTATGAACACTGAAGCTTTCTTT	CASSRGRMNTEAFF
-	TRBJ1-1	TRBV18	-	TGTGCCAGCTCACCAGGGAGGAGGGGGGACACTGAAGCTTTCTTT	CASSPGRRGDTEAFF
-	TRBJ1-1	TRBV7-9	-	TGTGCCAGCAGCCATCTTAGAACTGAAGCTTTCTTT	CASSHLRTEAFF
-	TRBJ1-1	TRBV7-6	-	TGTGCCAGCAGCGAAGGACCGGGGACTGAGGCTTTCTTT	CASSEGPGTEAFF
TRBD1	TRBJ1-1	TRBV4-3	once	TGCGCCAGCAGCCAAGGGGAACAATGGGGACAGGGGAACACTGAAGCTTTCTTT	CASSQGEQWGQGNTEAFF
TRBD2	TRBJ2-3	TRBV5-1	-	TGCGCCAGCAGCATCGGACTAGCGGGAGTGCCAGATACGCAGTATTTT	CASSIGLAGVPDTQYF
TRBD2	TRBJ2-3	TRBV9	-	TGTGCCAGCAGCGTAGCGGTACTAGCGGGGGGCACAGATACGCAGTATTTT	CASSVAVLAGGTDTQYF
-	TRBJ2-1	TRBV4-1	-	TGCGCCAGCAGCCAAGAACAGTACAATGAGCAGTTCTTC	CASSQEQYNEQFF
-	TRBJ1-1	TRBV9	few	TGTGCCAGCAGCCCTCGGGTTATACCTGAAGCTTTCTTT	CASSPRVIPEAFF
-	TRBJ2-7	TRBV5-8	-	TGTGCCAGCAGCTCCGGGGGGCTGGCCTACGAGCAGTACTTC	CASSSGGLAYEQYF
-	TRBJ2-7	TRBV7-6	-	TGTGCCAGCAGCCTAGGGAGGTCCTACGAGCAGTACTTC	CASSLGRSYEQYF
-	TRBJ2-3	TRBV4-1	-	TGCGCCAGCAGGGACTGGCTCACAGATACGCAGTATTTT	CASRDWLTDTQYF
-	TRBJ2-7	TRBV11-2	-	TGTGCCAGCAGCTCCAGGGGAATCGTCGACGAGCAGTACTTC	CASSSRGIVDEQYF
-	TRBJ2-1	TRBV6-1	-	TGTGCCAGCAGATTCAACCTGGGTGAGCAGTTCTTC	CASRFNLGEQFF
-	TRBJ2-7	TRBV6-1	-	TGTGCCAGCAGTGAAGCGTTGGAGGGTTACGGGTACGAGCAGTACTTC	CASSEALEGYGYEQYF
-	TRBJ2-5	TRBV11-3	-	TGTGCCAGCAGCTCTCCGACTAACCAAGAGACCCAGTACTTC	CASSSPTNQETQYF
-	TRBJ2-7	TRBV4-1	once	TGCGCCAGCAGCCCGGACTTGCTCGAGCAGTACTTC	CASSPDLLEQYF
-	TRBJ1-2	TRBV4-3	-	TGCGCCAGCAGCCAAGGGACAGAGGCGGACTATGGCTACACCTTC	CASSQGTEADYGYTF
-	TRBJ2-7	TRBV27	-	TGTGCCAGCAGTTTAACCCCGGCAGGGGCCAACGAGCAGTACTTC	CASSLTPAGANEQYF
-	TRBJ2-3	TRBV7-2	-	TGTGCCAGCAGCTTTTCTGCGGATACGCAGTATTTT	CASSFSADTQYF
TRBD2	TRBJ2-2	TRBV4-3	-	TGCGCCAGCAGCCAAGATGCTAGCGGGGGGGAATCGAACACCGGGGAGCTGTTTTTT	CASSQDASGGESNTGELFF
TRBD1	TRBJ2-1	TRBV14	-	TGTGCCAGCAGCCGTCAGGGGGACAGGCGGTACAATGAGCAGTTCTTC	CASSRQGDRRYNEQFF
TRBD1	TRBJ1-1	TRBV2	-	TGTGCCAACCGGGACAGGGGAATTCCCGAAGCTTTCTTT	CANRDRGIPEAFF
-	TRBJ2-1	TRBV5-1	-	TGCGCCAGCAGCATCCACAGGGATTCGCTAGGCAATGAGCAGTTCTTC	CASSIHRDSLGNEQFF
-	TRBJ1-2	TRBV4-3	-	TGCGCCAGCAGCCATACATCCTCCTATGGCTACACCTTC	CASSHTSSYGYTF
-	TRBJ2-5	TRBV11-2	-	TGTGCCAGCAGCTTAGGCGGTTACCAAGAGACCCAGTACTTC	CASSLGGYQETQYF
-	TRBJ2-5	TRBV13	-	TGTGCCAGCAGCTCCACAGCTGAGGCCCAGTACTTC	CASSSTAEAQYF
TRBD1	TRBJ1-1	TRBV13	-	TGTGCCAGCAGCTTAGTCCAGGGGGCTGGGACTGAAGCTTTCTTT	CASSLVQGAGTEAFF
TRBD2	TRBJ2-1	TRBV19	-	TGTGCCAGTACCCTACTAGCGGGGCGAGCTGAGCAGTTCTTC	CASTLLAGRAEQFF
-	TRBJ1-3	TRBV6-5	-	TGTGCCAGCAGTTACTTGGGGGGCTCTGGAAACACCATATATTTT	CASSYLGGSGNTIYF
-	TRBJ1-1	TRBV19	few	TGTGCCAGTAGTATCGACGGGACTGAAGCTTTCTTT	CASSIDGTEAFF
-	TRBJ2-3	TRBV25-1	-	TGTGCCAGCAGTGAAGAACTAGCCCATACGCAGTATTTT	CASSEELAHTQYF
-	TRBJ1-1	TRBV29-1	-	TGCAGCTTCCGAACAGCGAACACTGAAGCTTTCTTT	CSFRTANTEAFF
TRBD1	TRBJ2-2	TRBV6-6	-	TGTGCCAGCAGTTACGACGGGACAGGCACCGGGGAGCTGTTTTTT	CASSYDGTGTGELFF
TRBD2	TRBJ2-3	TRBV6-4	-	TGTGCCAGCAGTCCCATGACTAGCGGGAGTGTAGATACGCAGTATTTT	CASSPMTSGSVDTQYF
-	TRBJ2-7	TRBV27	-	TGTGCCAGCGGCGAGCGGCTTAAAACCTACGAGCAGTACTTC	CASGERLKTYEQYF
TRBD1	TRBJ2-7	TRBV19	-	TGTGCCAGTAGTCCCGACGGGACAGGGTACTCCTACGAGCAGTACTTC	CASSPDGTGYSYEQYF